The sequence of this TCR beta chain was determined in a study of control samples from healthy donors and cancer patients. The protocol was immunoSEQ multiplex PCR, while the TCRdb copy is restricted to in-frame clones and leaves out a portion. The sample consists of about 160,000 clones, less than 95% of them appearing once. Germline CDR1 and CDR2: SGHRS and YFSETQ. This CDR3 is 14 amino acids long. Trimming pared 0 bases from V and 5 bases from J, leaving 11 bases between. The TCR was taken from a man in his sixties with colorectal cancer. Sequencing was carried out using PBMCs. The chain has TRBV5-1 and TRBJ2-5; possible D gene TRBD1, 5 bases. CDR3 amino acids: CASSLEGARETQYF. The CDR3 region has the DNA TGCGCCAGCAGCTTGGAAGGGGCTCGGGAGACCCAGTACTTC.